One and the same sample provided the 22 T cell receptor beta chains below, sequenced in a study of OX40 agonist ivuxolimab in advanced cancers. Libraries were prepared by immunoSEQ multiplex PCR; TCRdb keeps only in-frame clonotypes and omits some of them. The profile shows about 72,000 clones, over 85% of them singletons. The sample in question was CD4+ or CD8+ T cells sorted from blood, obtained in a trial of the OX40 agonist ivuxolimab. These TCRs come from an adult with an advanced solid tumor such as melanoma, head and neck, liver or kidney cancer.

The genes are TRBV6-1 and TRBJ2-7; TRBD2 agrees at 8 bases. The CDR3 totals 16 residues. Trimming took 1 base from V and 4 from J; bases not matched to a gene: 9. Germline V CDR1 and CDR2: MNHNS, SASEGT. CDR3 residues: CASSEGPSGSGYEQYF. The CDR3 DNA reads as TGTGCCAGCAGTGAAGGCCCCAGCGGGAGCGGGTACGAGCAGTACTTC.

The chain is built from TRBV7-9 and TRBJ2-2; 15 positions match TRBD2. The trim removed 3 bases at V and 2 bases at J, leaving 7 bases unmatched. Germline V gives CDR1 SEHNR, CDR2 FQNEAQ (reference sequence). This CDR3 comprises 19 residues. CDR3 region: CASSLGLAGGYLNTGELFF. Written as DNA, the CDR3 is TGTGCCAGCAGCTTGGGACTAGCGGGAGGTTACCTTAACACCGGGGAGCTGTTTTTT.

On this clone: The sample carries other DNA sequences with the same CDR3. DNA for the CDR3: TGTGCCAGCAGCCTCGGGACGAACACTGAAGCTTTCTTT. This sequence encodes CASSLGTNTEAFF. The chain carries TRBV7-9 and TRBJ1-1, with D perhaps TRBD1 (5 bases). Between the trimmed V and J ends, which lost 5 bases and 1 base, there was a span of 8 bases. This CDR3 contains 13 residues. The germline CDR1 and CDR2 sequences are SEHNR and FQNEAQ (reference sequence).

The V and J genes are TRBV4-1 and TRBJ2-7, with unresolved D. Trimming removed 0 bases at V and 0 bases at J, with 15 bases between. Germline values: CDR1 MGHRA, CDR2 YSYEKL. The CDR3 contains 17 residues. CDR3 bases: TGCGCCAGCAGCCAAGAGGGTCACAGAATTAGCTCCTACGAGCAGTACTTC. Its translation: CASSQEGHRISSYEQYF.

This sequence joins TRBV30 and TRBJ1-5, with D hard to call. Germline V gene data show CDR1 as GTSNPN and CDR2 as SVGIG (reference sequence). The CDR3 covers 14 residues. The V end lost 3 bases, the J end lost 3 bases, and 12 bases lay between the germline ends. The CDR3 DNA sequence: TGTGCCTGGAGATTGAAGAGTTCCAATCAGCCCCAGCATTTT. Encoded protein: CAWRLKSSNQPQHF. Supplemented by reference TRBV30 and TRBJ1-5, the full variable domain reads SQTIHQWPATLVQPVGSPLSLECTVEGTSNPNLYWYRQAAGRGLQLLFYSVGIGQISSEVPQNLSASRPQDRQFILSSKKLLLSDSGFYLCAWRLKSSNQPQHFGDGTRLSIL.

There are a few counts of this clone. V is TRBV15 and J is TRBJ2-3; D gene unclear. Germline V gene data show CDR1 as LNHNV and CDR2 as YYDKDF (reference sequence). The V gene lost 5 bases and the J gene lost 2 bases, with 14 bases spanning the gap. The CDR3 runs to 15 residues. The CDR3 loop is CATSSDRLTTDTQYF. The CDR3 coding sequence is TGTGCCACCAGCTCTGACCGACTGACCACAGATACGCAGTATTTT.

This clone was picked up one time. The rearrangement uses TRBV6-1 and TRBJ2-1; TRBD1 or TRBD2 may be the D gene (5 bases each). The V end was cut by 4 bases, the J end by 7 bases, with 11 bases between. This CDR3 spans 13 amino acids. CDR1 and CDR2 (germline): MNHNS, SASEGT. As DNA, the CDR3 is TGTGCCAGCAGTGCCCAGGGAGCAAATGAGCAGTTCTTC. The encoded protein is CASSAQGANEQFF.

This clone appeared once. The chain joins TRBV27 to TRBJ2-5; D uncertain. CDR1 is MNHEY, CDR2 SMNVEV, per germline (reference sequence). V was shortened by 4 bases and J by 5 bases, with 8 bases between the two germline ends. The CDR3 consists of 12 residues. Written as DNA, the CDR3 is TGTGCCAGCAGTTCTTTCGATGAGACCCAGTACTTC. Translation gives CASSSFDETQYF.

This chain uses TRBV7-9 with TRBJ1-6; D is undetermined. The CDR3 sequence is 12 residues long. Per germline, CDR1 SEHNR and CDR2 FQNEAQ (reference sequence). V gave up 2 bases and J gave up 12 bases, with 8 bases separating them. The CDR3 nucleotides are TGTGCCAGCAGCTTACTCAGCCAACCCCTCCACTTT. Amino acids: CASSLLSQPLHF.

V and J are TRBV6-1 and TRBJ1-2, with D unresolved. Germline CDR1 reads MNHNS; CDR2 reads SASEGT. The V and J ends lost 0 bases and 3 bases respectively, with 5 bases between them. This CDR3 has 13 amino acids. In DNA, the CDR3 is TGTGCCAGCAGTGAAGCGCAGTACTATGGCTACACCTTC. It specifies CASSEAQYYGYTF.

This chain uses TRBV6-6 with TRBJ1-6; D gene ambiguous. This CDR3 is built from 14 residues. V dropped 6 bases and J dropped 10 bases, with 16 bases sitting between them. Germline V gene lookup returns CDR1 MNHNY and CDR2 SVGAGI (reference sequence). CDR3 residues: CASSSFPAGSPLHF. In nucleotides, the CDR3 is TGTGCCAGCAGCAGCTTCCCCGCGGGGTCACCCCTCCACTTT.

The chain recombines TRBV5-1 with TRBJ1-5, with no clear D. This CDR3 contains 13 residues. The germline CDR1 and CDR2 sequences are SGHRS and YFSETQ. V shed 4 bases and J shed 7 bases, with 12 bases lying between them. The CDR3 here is CASSRGGGQPQHF. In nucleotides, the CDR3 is TGCGCCAGCAGCCGTGGCGGTGGGCAGCCCCAGCATTTT.

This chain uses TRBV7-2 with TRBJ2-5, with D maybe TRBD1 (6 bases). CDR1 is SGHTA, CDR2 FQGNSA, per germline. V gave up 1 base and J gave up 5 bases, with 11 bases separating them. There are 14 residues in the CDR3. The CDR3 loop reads CASSLGTGMETQYF. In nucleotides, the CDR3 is TGTGCCAGCAGCTTAGGAACAGGGATGGAGACCCAGTACTTC.

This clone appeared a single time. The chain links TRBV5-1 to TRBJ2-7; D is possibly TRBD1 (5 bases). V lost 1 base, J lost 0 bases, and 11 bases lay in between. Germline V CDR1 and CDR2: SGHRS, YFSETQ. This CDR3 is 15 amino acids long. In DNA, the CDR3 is TGCGCCAGCAGCTTGAACAGGCAACTCTCCTACGAGCAGTACTTC. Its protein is CASSLNRQLSYEQYF.

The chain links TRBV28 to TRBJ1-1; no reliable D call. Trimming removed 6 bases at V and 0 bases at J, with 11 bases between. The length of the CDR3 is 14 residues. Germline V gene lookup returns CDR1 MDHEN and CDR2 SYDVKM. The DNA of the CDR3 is TGTGCCAGCAGATCCGATGGTATGAACACTGAAGCTTTCTTT. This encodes CASRSDGMNTEAFF.

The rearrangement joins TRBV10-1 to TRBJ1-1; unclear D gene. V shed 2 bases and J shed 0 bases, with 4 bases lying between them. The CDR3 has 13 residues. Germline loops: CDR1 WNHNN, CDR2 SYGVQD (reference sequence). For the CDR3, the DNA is TGCGCCAGCAGTGAGGTGGTGAACACTGAAGCTTTCTTT. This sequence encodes CASSEVVNTEAFF.

CDR3 residues: CASSGQGQLNEKLFF. The DNA of the CDR3 is TGTGCCAGCAGTGGGCAGGGTCAGCTTAATGAAAAACTGTTTTTT. The genes are TRBV2 and TRBJ1-4; a possible D gene is TRBD1 (5 bases). V shed 4 bases and J shed 4 bases, with 13 bases lying between them. There are 15 residues in the CDR3. Per germline, CDR1 SNHLY and CDR2 FYNNEI.

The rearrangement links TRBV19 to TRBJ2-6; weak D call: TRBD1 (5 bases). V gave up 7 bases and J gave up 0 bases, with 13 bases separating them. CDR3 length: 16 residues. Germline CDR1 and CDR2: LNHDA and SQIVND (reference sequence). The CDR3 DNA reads TGTGCCAGTAAAAGGGGCCTGAGCTCTGGGGCCAACGTCCTGACTTTC. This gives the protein CASKRGLSSGANVLTF.

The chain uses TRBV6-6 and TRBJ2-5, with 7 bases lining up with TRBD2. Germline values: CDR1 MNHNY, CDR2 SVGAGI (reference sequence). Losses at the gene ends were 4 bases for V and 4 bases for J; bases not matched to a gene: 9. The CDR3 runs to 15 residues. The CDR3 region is CASSSRTREGETQYF. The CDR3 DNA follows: TGTGCCAGCAGTTCCCGGACTAGGGAGGGAGAGACCCAGTACTTC.

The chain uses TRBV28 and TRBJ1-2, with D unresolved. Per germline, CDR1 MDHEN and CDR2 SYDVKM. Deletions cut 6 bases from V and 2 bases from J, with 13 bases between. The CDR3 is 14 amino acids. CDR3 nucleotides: TGTGCCAGCAGCCCAACCGAAGCGAACTATGGCTACACCTTC. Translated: CASSPTEANYGYTF.

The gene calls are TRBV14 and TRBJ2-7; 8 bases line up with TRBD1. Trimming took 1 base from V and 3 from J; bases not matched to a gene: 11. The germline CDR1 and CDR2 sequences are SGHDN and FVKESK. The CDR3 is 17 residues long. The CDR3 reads CASSQGSSRTGIYEQYF. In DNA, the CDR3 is TGTGCCAGCAGCCAAGGGTCATCGAGGACAGGGATCTACGAGCAGTACTTC.

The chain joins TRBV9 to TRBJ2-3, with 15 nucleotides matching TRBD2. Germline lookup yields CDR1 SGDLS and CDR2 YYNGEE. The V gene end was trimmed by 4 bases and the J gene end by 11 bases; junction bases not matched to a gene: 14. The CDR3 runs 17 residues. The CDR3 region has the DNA TGTGCCAGCAGCCCCGGGACTAGCGGGAGGAGGACCGGGGTGCAGTATTTT. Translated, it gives CASSPGTSGRRTGVQYF.